This passage covers 14 T cell receptor beta chains from one sample sequenced in a study of lymphopenia after photon versus proton radiotherapy. Clones were sequenced by immunoSEQ multiplex PCR, and TCRdb holds only the in-frame ones, with some missing. This sample has 65,000 or so clones, with approximately 86% found just once. The sample in question was peripheral blood, obtained from a patient treated with proton-based radiotherapy. These receptors all come from an elderly man with esophageal cancer.

The chain employs TRBV5-4 and TRBJ2-5; 13 nucleotides align to TRBD2. Germline assignment: CDR1 SGHNT and CDR2 YYREEE (reference sequence). V lost 2 bases, J lost 5 bases, and 3 bases stayed unmatched. CDR3 length: 15 amino acids. CDR3 DNA sequence: TGTGCCAGCAGCTTACTAGCGGGAGGGGGTGAGACCCAGTACTTC. It is translated as CASSLLAGGGETQYF.

This clone was recorded only once. The genes are TRBV12-5 and TRBJ2-7; D gene unclear. Trimming left V 6 bases short and J 7 bases short, with 13 bases between. Germline assignment: CDR1 LGHNT and CDR2 FRNRAP. The CDR3 has 12 amino acids. The CDR3 protein is CASGTLGWEQYF. The CDR3 bases are TGTGCTAGTGGAACCTTGGGGTGGGAGCAGTACTTC.

The chain joins TRBV18 to TRBJ1-1; D perhaps matches TRBD1 (5 bases). The CDR3 loop spans 15 amino acids. Trimming cost V 5 bases and J 4 bases, with 17 bases left between them. CDR1 KGHSH and CDR2 LQKENI come from the germline V gene. This CDR3 reads CASSDRDGEPTEAFF. The CDR3, as DNA: TGTGCCAGCTCAGACCGGGACGGTGAGCCCACTGAAGCTTTCTTT.

The V gene is TRBV5-1, the J gene TRBJ2-7, with D perhaps TRBD1 (5 bases). CDR1 and CDR2 (germline): SGHRS, YFSETQ. This CDR3 region has 13 residues. Trimming removed 1 base at V and 3 bases at J, with 8 bases between. The CDR3 here is CASSLWTRYEQYF. The CDR3 DNA is TGCGCCAGCAGCTTGTGGACACGCTACGAGCAGTACTTC.

The rearrangement links TRBV7-2 to TRBJ1-2; 7 nucleotides agree with TRBD1. J was trimmed by 4 bases and V by 1 base; bases with no gene match: 3. Germline CDR1 and CDR2: SGHTA and FQGNSA. CDR3 length: 14 amino acids. The CDR3 here is CASSLETGTYGYTF. The CDR3 coding sequence is TGTGCCAGCAGCTTAGAGACAGGGACCTATGGCTACACCTTC.

The V gene is TRBV5-1, the J gene TRBJ1-4; D is undetermined. The germline V gene has CDR1 SGHRS and CDR2 YFSETQ. Trimming cost V 0 bases and J 12 bases, with 15 bases left between them. The length of the CDR3 is 14 residues. CDR3 DNA sequence: TGCGCCAGCAGCTTGGTGTCCGTCGGTGGGGAACTGTTTTTT. Translation: CASSLVSVGGELFF.

This chain uses TRBV4-1 with TRBJ2-1; tentative D call: TRBD2 (6 bases). The CDR3 consists of 16 residues. Germline assignment: CDR1 MGHRA and CDR2 YSYEKL. V gave up 1 base and J gave up 5 bases, with 15 bases separating them. The CDR3 region has the DNA TGCGCCAGCAGCCAAGTCCGGGACTTATACCACAATGAGCAGTTCTTC. Encoded protein: CASSQVRDLYHNEQFF.

This chain links TRBV27 with TRBJ2-2, with D maybe TRBD1 (7 bases). The CDR3 runs 14 residues. The germline CDR1 and CDR2 sequences are MNHEY and SMNVEV (reference sequence). Trimming removed 7 bases from V and 4 bases from J, with 13 bases in between. The CDR3 DNA is TGTGCCAGCACCCGACAGGGAGGCACCGGGGAGCTGTTTTTT. It specifies CASTRQGGTGELFF.

As concerns this clone: At one end, the junction sequence differs from germline, possibly due to a read error. The gene calls are TRBV13 and TRBJ1-5; D is possibly TRBD1 (5 bases). CDR1 is PRHDT and CDR2 is FYEKMQ in the germline V gene (reference sequence). The CDR3 sequence is 18 residues long. The CDR3 is CASSHLTVQVLSNQPQHF. The CDR3, as DNA: TGCGCCAGCAGCCACCTTACTGTACAGGTTCTTAGCAATCAGCCCCAGCATTTT.

V is TRBV5-6 and J is TRBJ2-1; D unresolved. V lost 3 bases, J lost 6 bases, and 10 bases lay in between. The germline gives CDR1 SGHDT, CDR2 YYEEEE. The CDR3 runs to 13 residues. CDR3 residues: CASSSPAANEQFF. Here the CDR3 DNA reads TGTGCCAGCAGCTCGCCGGCAGCCAATGAGCAGTTCTTC. The variable domain in full, with the rest retrieved from reference TRBV5-6 and TRBJ2-1, is DAGVTQSPTHLIKTRGQQVTLRCSPKSGHDTVSWYQQALGQGPQFIFQYYEEEERQRGNFPDRFSGHQFPNYSSELNVNALLLGDSALYLCASSSPAANEQFFGPGTRLTVL.

This rearrangement joins TRBV30 to TRBJ2-3; possibly TRBD2 for D (5 bases). Trimming took 3 bases from V and 4 from J, leaving 14 bases between them. Germline assignment: CDR1 GTSNPN and CDR2 SVGIG (reference sequence). This CDR3 is built from 14 residues. This CDR3 is CAWRASGLADTQYF. The CDR3, as DNA: TGTGCCTGGAGAGCAAGCGGTCTCGCAGATACGCAGTATTTT.

The rearrangement joins TRBV30 to TRBJ2-2; the D gene could be TRBD1 or TRBD2 (5 bases each). From germline, CDR1 is GTSNPN and CDR2 SVGIG (reference sequence). The V gene lost 0 bases and the J gene lost 0 bases, with 11 bases spanning the gap. CDR3 size: 16 residues. CDR3 nucleotides: TGTGCCTGGAGTGTATGGGGGTTATCGAACACCGGGGAGCTGTTTTTT. Translated, it gives CAWSVWGLSNTGELFF.

This clone was seen just once. The CDR3 nucleotides are TGTGCCAGTAGTATAGGACGACAGGGCACTGAAGCTTTCTTT. It encodes CASSIGRQGTEAFF. The chain joins TRBV19 to TRBJ1-1, with 7 bases that match TRBD1. J was trimmed by 4 bases and V by 1 base; bases with no gene match: 3. Germline assignment: CDR1 LNHDA and CDR2 SQIVND (reference sequence). The CDR3 is 14 amino acids. Combining the CDR3 with reference TRBV19 and TRBJ1-1 gives the whole variable domain DGGITQSPKYLFRKEGQNVTLSCEQNLNHDAMYWYRQDPGQGLRLIYYSQIVNDFQKGDIAEGYSVSREKKESFPLTVTSAQKNPTAFYLCASSIGRQGTEAFFGQGTRLTVV.

The chain couples TRBV2 to TRBJ1-2; D may be TRBD1 (5 bases). The CDR3 length is 15 residues. Trimming removed 4 bases at V and 6 bases at J, with 18 bases between. Germline V gene lookup returns CDR1 SNHLY and CDR2 FYNNEI. As DNA, the CDR3 is TGTGCCAGCAGTGTCCTGGGGCAGGGCATCGATGGCTACACCTTC. Its protein product is CASSVLGQGIDGYTF.